The 18 T cell receptor beta chains in this list originate from one sample, sequenced in a study of radiation and T cells in renal cell carcinoma. The protocol was immunoSEQ multiplex PCR, while the TCRdb copy is restricted to in-frame clones and leaves out a portion. The profile shows 45,000 to 65,000 clones, roughly three quarters of them singletons. Time point denoted: baseline pretreatment blood. Treatment noted: 15 Gy SBRT to primary tumor, nephrectomy 4 weeks later. Sequencing was performed on blood, taken from a patient whose treatment included radiotherapy and nephrectomy. These receptors originate from a man aged 60 to 69 with renal cell carcinoma.

The sample holds one count of this clone. The V gene is TRBV18, the J gene TRBJ1-1; 12 positions agree with TRBD1. Germline trimming cut 6 bases from V and 4 bases from J; bases unmatched to any gene: 6. CDR3 length: 15 residues. Germline CDR1 and CDR2: KGHSH and LQKENI. In nucleotides, the CDR3 is TGTGCCAGCTCCGGGACAGGGGGCGGAGGCACTGAAGCTTTCTTT. This codes for CASSGTGGGGTEAFF.

This chain uses TRBV2 with TRBJ1-4; unclear D gene. With 4 bases removed from V and 6 bases from J, the gap between germline ends came to 9 bases. The germline CDR1 and CDR2 sequences are SNHLY and FYNNEI. This CDR3 contains 13 residues. The CDR3 region has the DNA TGTGCCAGCAGTGTAGTCGGCGATGAAAAACTGTTTTTT. Its translation is CASSVVGDEKLFF. Complete variable domain (other parts from reference TRBV2 and TRBJ1-4): EPEVTQTPSHQVTQMGQEVILRCVPISNHLYFYWYRQILGQKVEFLVSFYNNEISEKSEIFDDQFSVERPDGSNFTLKIRSTKLEDSAMYFCASSVVGDEKLFFGSGTQLSVL.

This clone was detected once. The chain employs TRBV12-5 and TRBJ1-2; 10 bases are a match to TRBD1. Germline CDR1 is LGHNT and CDR2 is FRNRAP. This CDR3 contains 16 residues. V shed 3 bases, J shed 4 bases, and the junction held 8 bases outside the gene matches. This CDR3 reads CASGFGTGATSYGYTF. The CDR3 nucleotides read TGTGCTAGTGGTTTCGGGACAGGGGCCACCTCCTATGGCTACACCTTC.

This rearrangement joins TRBV7-6 to TRBJ2-3; 7 bases align to TRBD1. The CDR3 has 19 residues. V trimming: 2 bases; J trimming: 5 bases; junction bases outside the gene matches: 19. From germline, CDR1 is SGHVS and CDR2 FNYEAQ. This CDR3 is CASSLNMLRTGNWGDTQYF. The CDR3 DNA reads TGTGCCAGCAGCTTAAACATGCTTAGGACAGGCAACTGGGGAGATACGCAGTATTTT.

The rearrangement joins TRBV4-1 to TRBJ2-3; 10 bases line up with TRBD2. The CDR3 extends over 17 amino acids. Trimming cost V 4 bases and J 4 bases; bases outside gene matches: 11. Germline CDR1 MGHRA, CDR2 YSYEKL. The CDR3 coding sequence is TGCGCCAGCAGCCTGGGCCTAGCGGGAGTTGTATCAGATACGCAGTATTTT. This gives the protein CASSLGLAGVVSDTQYF.

This sequence joins TRBV7-2 and TRBJ1-2; D remains unclear. Germline V gives CDR1 SGHTA, CDR2 FQGNSA. V lost 1 base and J 3 bases, leaving 9 bases between the germline ends. The CDR3 is 14 amino acids. This CDR3 is CASSLGGSDYGYTF. DNA of the CDR3: TGTGCCAGCAGCTTAGGGGGAAGCGACTATGGCTACACCTTC.

The J gene is TRBJ2-3, the V gene TRBV15, with TRBD2 matching 12 bases. The CDR3 runs 18 residues. Germline-derived CDR1 and CDR2 are LNHNV and YYDKDF (reference sequence). V lost 0 bases, J lost 6 bases, and 10 bases stayed unmatched. This CDR3 reads CATSRDSDLAGGPDTQYF. CDR3 nucleotides: TGTGCCACCAGCAGAGATTCCGATCTAGCGGGAGGGCCCGATACGCAGTATTTT.

The J gene is TRBJ1-5, the V gene TRBV6-5; 9 nucleotides align to TRBD1. The V gene end was trimmed by 6 bases and the J gene end by 5 bases; junction bases not matched to a gene: 5. The CDR3 runs 14 residues. Germline lookup yields CDR1 MNHEY and CDR2 SVGAGI. CDR3 amino acids: CASSSGQGYQPQHF. The CDR3 nucleotides read TGTGCCAGCAGCTCCGGACAGGGGTATCAGCCCCAGCATTTT.

V and J are TRBV18 and TRBJ1-3; TRBD1 is a possible D gene (6 bases). V lost 8 bases and J lost 0, with 11 bases in between. The CDR3 consists of 14 residues. Germline V CDR1 and CDR2: KGHSH, LQKENI. The CDR3 loop reads CASRTASSGNTIYF. The CDR3 DNA reads as TGTGCCAGCCGGACAGCGAGCTCTGGAAACACCATATATTTT. Based on the CDR3 plus reference TRBV18 and TRBJ1-3, the full variable domain is NAGVMQNPRHLVRRRGQEARLRCSPMKGHSHVYWYRQLPEEGLKFMVYLQKENIIDESGMPKERFSAEFPKEGPSILRIQQVVRGDSAAYFCASRTASSGNTIYFGEGSWLTVV.

The V gene is TRBV10-1, the J gene TRBJ2-5, with D uncertain. With 5 bases removed from V and 5 bases from J, the gap between germline ends came to 12 bases. Germline V gene lookup returns CDR1 WNHNN and CDR2 SYGVQD (reference sequence). The CDR3 sequence is 13 residues long. The DNA for the CDR3 is TGCGCCAGCAGTAAAACCCTGGGGGAGACCCAGTACTTC. As protein: CASSKTLGETQYF.

V gene TRBV6-6 combines with J gene TRBJ1-2, with TRBD1 identical over 7 bases. CDR3 length: 15 residues. Germline V CDR1 and CDR2: MNHNY, SVGAGI (reference sequence). Germline trimming cut 2 bases from V and 4 bases from J; bases unmatched to any gene: 7. CDR3 sequence reads: CASSYQGSGGYGYTF. In nucleotides, the CDR3 is TGTGCCAGCAGTTACCAGGGATCAGGGGGCTATGGCTACACCTTC.

The chain couples TRBV5-4 to TRBJ2-7, with 9 bases fitting TRBD2. Germline CDR1 SGHNT, CDR2 YYREEE (reference sequence). After removal of 4 bases from V and 3 bases from J, the junction contained 8 bases not matched to a gene. This CDR3 comprises 15 residues. The CDR3 loop reads CASSASGRNDYEQYV. The DNA of the CDR3 is TGTGCCAGCAGCGCCAGCGGGAGGAACGACTACGAGCAGTACGTC.

The genes are TRBV6-1 and TRBJ2-7; maybe TRBD1 (5 bases). The CDR3 spans 14 residues. The V gene's germline CDR1 is MNHNS and CDR2 SASEGT. V lost 2 bases and J lost 2, with 10 bases in between. The CDR3 here is CASSELGETYEQYF. CDR3 sequence (DNA): TGTGCCAGCAGTGAACTAGGGGAAACCTACGAGCAGTACTTC.

This rearrangement joins TRBV6-6 to TRBJ2-7; no clear D gene. The germline V gene encodes CDR1 MNHNY and CDR2 SVGAGI (reference sequence). The CDR3 is 14 residues long. Between the trimmed V and J ends, which lost 8 bases and 6 bases, there was a span of 20 bases. The CDR3 nucleotides are TGTGCCAGCGGTCAGTCCAGGCTGGCTGGCGAGCAGTACTTC. Amino acids: CASGQSRLAGEQYF.

This clone was seen just once. This chain uses TRBV2 with TRBJ1-3; D remains unclear. V lost 3 bases and J 8 bases, leaving 17 bases between the germline ends. Germline loops: CDR1 SNHLY, CDR2 FYNNEI. The CDR3 runs 15 residues. CDR3 nucleotides: TGTGCCAGCAGTGATAGCCGGTTTGGTTCGGACACCATATATTTT. This codes for CASSDSRFGSDTIYF.

This chain uses TRBV5-5 with TRBJ2-5, with 8 positions matching TRBD1. Near its end, the DNA agrees better with TRBJ2-7, so the J call may be wrong. The CDR3 is 15 amino acids. Germline assignment: CDR1 SGHKS and CDR2 YYEKEE (reference sequence). Here the CDR3 reads CASSLGGRGLNEQYF. DNA of the CDR3: TGTGCCAGCAGCTTGGGAGGCAGGGGGCTTAACGAGCAGTACTTC.

This clone has only one observation. The chain carries TRBV9 and TRBJ1-2; 8 bases are shared with TRBD1. CDR1 SGDLS and CDR2 YYNGEE come from the germline V gene. This CDR3 has 14 residues. V was clipped by 4 bases and J by 6 bases; unmatched bases: 8. The CDR3 DNA reads as TGTGCCAGCAGCTTGAGACAGGGGACGGATGGCTACACCTTC. Translating gives CASSLRQGTDGYTF.

The chain employs TRBV5-5 and TRBJ1-2; 10 bases map to TRBD1. V was pared by 0 bases and J by 7 bases, with 9 bases of the junction left unmatched. This CDR3 has 16 amino acids. The germline V gene encodes CDR1 SGHKS and CDR2 YYEKEE (reference sequence). Here the CDR3 reads CASSLDRGQGIGGYTF. The CDR3 DNA reads TGTGCCAGCAGCTTGGATCGGGGACAGGGGATCGGTGGCTACACCTTC.